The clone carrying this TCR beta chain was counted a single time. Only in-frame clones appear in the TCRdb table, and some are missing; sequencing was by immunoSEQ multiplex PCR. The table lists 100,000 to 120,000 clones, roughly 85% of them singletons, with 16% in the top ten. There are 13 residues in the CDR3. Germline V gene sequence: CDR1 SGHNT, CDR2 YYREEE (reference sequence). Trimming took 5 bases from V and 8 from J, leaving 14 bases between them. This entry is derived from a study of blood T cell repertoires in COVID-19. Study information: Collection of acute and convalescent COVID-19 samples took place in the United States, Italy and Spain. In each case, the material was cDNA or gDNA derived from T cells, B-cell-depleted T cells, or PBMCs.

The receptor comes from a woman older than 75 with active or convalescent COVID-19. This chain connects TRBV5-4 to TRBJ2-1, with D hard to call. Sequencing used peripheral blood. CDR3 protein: CASSPRVSDEQFF. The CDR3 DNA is TGTGCCAGCAGTCCTAGAGTGAGCGATGAGCAGTTCTTC. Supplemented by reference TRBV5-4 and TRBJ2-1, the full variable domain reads ETGVTQSPTHLIKTRGQQVTLRCSSQSGHNTVSWYQQALGQGPQFIFQYYREEENGRGNFPPRFSGLQFPNYSSELNVNALELDDSALYLCASSPRVSDEQFFGPGTRLTVL.